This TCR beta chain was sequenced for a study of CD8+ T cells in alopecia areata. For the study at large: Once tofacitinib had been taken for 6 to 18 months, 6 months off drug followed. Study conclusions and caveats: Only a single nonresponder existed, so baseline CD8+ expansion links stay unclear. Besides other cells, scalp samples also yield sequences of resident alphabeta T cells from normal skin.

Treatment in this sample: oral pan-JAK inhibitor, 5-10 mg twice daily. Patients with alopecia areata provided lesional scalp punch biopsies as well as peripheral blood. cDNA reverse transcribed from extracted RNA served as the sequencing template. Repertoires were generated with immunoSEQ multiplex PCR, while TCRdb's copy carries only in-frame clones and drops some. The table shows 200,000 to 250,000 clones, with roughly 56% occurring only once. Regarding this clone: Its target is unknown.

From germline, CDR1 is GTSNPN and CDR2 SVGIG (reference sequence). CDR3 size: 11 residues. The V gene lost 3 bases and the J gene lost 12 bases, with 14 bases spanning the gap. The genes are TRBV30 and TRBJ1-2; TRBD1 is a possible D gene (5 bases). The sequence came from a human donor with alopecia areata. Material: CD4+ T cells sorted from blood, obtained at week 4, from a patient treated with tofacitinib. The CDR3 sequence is CAWSLLGGDTF. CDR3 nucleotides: TGTGCCTGGAGCCTCCTCGGGGGAGACACCTTC.